This T cell receptor beta chain is from a study of blood T cell repertoires in COVID-19 (dated by TCRdb to between 2020 and 2021). Turning to the overall study: Collaborator samples came from the United States, Italy and Spain and covered acute and convalescent phases of COVID-19. HLA class I and class II types, where available, came from metadata supplied by the sample provider rather than from assay-based typing. A de-identified subject ID, COVID-19 status, age in years and sex were almost always included in the sample metadata. The samples were drawn from two sources: the first 160 participants of the ongoing ImmuneRACE study, and approximately 1,300 subjects contributed by 6 global collaborators. The repertoires were released in a freely available public database meant as a resource for research on the immune response to SARS-CoV-2. Subjects who had been exposed to COVID-19, were actively infected with it, or had recovered from it provided the deeply sampled blood TCRbeta repertoires that made up the dataset. The material from the prospective study consisted of cDNA or gDNA derived from T cells, B-cell-depleted T cells, or PBMCs.

As for this clone: It lacks a known antigen. No much larger clonotype is one base removed from it; base qualities were not supplied.

In Seattle, one collaborating source enrolled patients while the infection was active and tracked those patients longitudinally over the course of disease. Each collaborating institution followed its own protocols to collect whole blood in K2EDTA tubes. For TCRbeta analysis, collaborators shipped samples as frozen whole blood, isolated PBMCs, or DNA extracted from either of those sample types. Study-wide conclusions, independent of this receptor: The quantity of clinical and demographic metadata differed by source and by participant and was supplied without curation.

The CDR1 and CDR2 encoded by the germline V gene are MDHEN and SYDVKM. Clipping removes 3 bases from V and 0 bases from J, with 3 as the unmatched junction base count. The CDR3 measures 16 amino acids from cysteine to valine. Only the CDR3 DNA stays, 48 bases, in frame from base 1. The immunoSEQ Assay, a bias-controlled multiplex PCR, was used to amplify TCRbeta CDR3 regions from genomic DNA. Turning to the authors' computational methods: The number of nucleated cells in each sample was estimated from the amplification of reference gene primers within the assay. To quantify the absolute abundance of each unique TCRbeta CDR3 rearrangement, sequence reads were collapsed and filtered. For each sample, productive Simpson clonality was calculated as the square root of Simpson's diversity index over productive rearrangements. TCRdb stores this immuneACCESS table with in-frame sequences only. Part of the clones is absent; in the studies checked, under half of the shortfall reflects unresolved V genes, and no reason is known for the rest. The DNA gave D and trimming, while V, J and clone size come from that table. Within this sample are about 370,000 clones, with approximately 88% of them counted one time only. In total, the top ten clones hold around 3% of the sample.

This receptor was taken from a woman in her thirties with COVID-19, enrolled during active disease. The sequence links TRBV28 to TRBJ2-7; the central 12 bases match TRBD2. Sequencing used peripheral blood. The nucleotide sequence is given as TGTGCCAGCAGTTTCTCGACTAGCGGGAGCTCCTACGAGCAGTACGTC. Translated, this is CASSFSTSGSSYEQYV.